A selection of T cell receptor beta chains follows, all from one sample in a study of blood T cell repertoires in COVID-19. Repertoires were generated with immunoSEQ multiplex PCR, while TCRdb's copy carries only in-frame clones and drops some. The sample has 200,000 to 250,000 clones; roughly 87% are singletons. Source material: peripheral blood. These TCRs come from a middle-aged man with active or convalescent COVID-19. The CDR3 runs from the conserved cysteine through the conserved F or W. D genes are given only for firm matches. Rows give clone size only sometimes, using once, few, many, or a class for an expanded clone.

clone_size j_call d_call cdr3_length v_call cdr3_nt cdr3_aa
. TRBJ2-6 TRBD1 18 TRBV27 TGTGCCAGCAGTTTATACACAGGGGGCGCTCCTGGGGCCAACGTCCTGACTTTC CASSLYTGGAPGANVLTF
. TRBJ2-7 TRBD1 15 TRBV5-5 TGTGCCAGCAGGGCTAGACAGGGTACATGGTACGAGCAGTACTTC CASRARQGTWYEQYF
. TRBJ1-5 TRBD1 16 TRBV3-1/TRBV3-2 TGTGCCAGCAGCCAAGATAACAGGGGGTCACGACAGCCCCAGCATTTT CASSQDNRGSRQPQHF
. TRBJ1-2 . 15 TRBV2 TGTGCCAGTAGACTCCGGGACACCCGTAACTATGGCTACACCTTC CASRLRDTRNYGYTF
. TRBJ1-2 TRBD1 15 TRBV18 TGTGCCAGCTCACCGCCTGGACAGGGAACCTATGGCTACACCTTC CASSPPGQGTYGYTF
. TRBJ1-6 . 15 TRBV9 TGTGCCAGCAGCGCCCGCGGGGGGGCCAATTCACCCCTCCACTTT CASSARGGANSPLHF
. TRBJ1-1 . 14 TRBV5-6 TGTGCCAGCAGCCTAGGACTCATGGGGACTGAAGCTTTCTTT CASSLGLMGTEAFF
. TRBJ2-3 . 13 TRBV2 TGTGCCCTGGCCGGAGTACGCACAGATACGCAGTATTTT CALAGVRTDTQYF
. TRBJ2-7 TRBD2 16 TRBV6-1 TGTGCCAGCAGTGAAGCCCGACTAGCGGGATCCTACGAGCAGTACTTC CASSEARLAGSYEQYF
. TRBJ1-5 TRBD1 15 TRBV6-5 TGTGCCAGCAGTCAGGACAGGGGAGGCAATCAGCCCCAGCATTTT CASSQDRGGNQPQHF
. TRBJ1-1 TRBD1 13 TRBV7-3 TGTGCCAGCAGTCAGGGGGCGAACACTGAAGCTTTCTTT CASSQGANTEAFF
. TRBJ1-2 TRBD1 14 TRBV30 TGTGCCTGGGGAACAGGGGGAGTCGCCTATGGCTACACCTTC CAWGTGGVAYGYTF
. TRBJ1-6 TRBD1 14 TRBV5-1 TGCGCCAGCAGCTCTGGGACAGGTCCTGGGGCCCTCCACTTT CASSSGTGPGALHF
few TRBJ1-6 . 17 TRBV7-9 TGTGCCAGCAGCTATATCCCTTTGACAGAGACTAATTCACCCCTCCACTTT CASSYIPLTETNSPLHF
. TRBJ2-7 . 15 TRBV28 TGTGCCAGCAGTTTACAACCGGGACAAATCTACGAGCAGTACTTC CASSLQPGQIYEQYF
. TRBJ1-2 TRBD1 16 TRBV19 TGTGCCAGTAGTATCTTCCTCGGACAGGAGATATATGGCTACACCTTC CASSIFLGQEIYGYTF
. TRBJ1-5 . 15 TRBV15 TGTGCCACCAGCAGACCCGACAATAGCAATCAGCCCCAGCATTTT CATSRPDNSNQPQHF
. TRBJ2-3 . 14 TRBV3-1/TRBV3-2 TGTGCCAGCAGCCAAGACCTCCTCACAGATACGCAGTATTTT CASSQDLLTDTQYF
. TRBJ1-4 . 15 TRBV27 TGTGCCAGCCGACAATTCACATCCGCGAATGAAAAACTGTTTTTT CASRQFTSANEKLFF
once TRBJ2-3 TRBD2 15 TRBV5-4 TGTGCCAGCAGCTTATTGGGACTACTCACAGATACGCAGTATTTT CASSLLGLLTDTQYF
. TRBJ1-1 TRBD1 16 TRBV18 TGTGCCAGCTCACCAAACAGGGGGGTCTCGGGCACTGAAGCTTTCTTT CASSPNRGVSGTEAFF
. TRBJ1-2 . 18 TRBV27 TGTGCCAGCAGCCTCCACGGGACGGCCACCGCGGGGAACTATGGCTACACCTTC CASSLHGTATAGNYGYTF
. TRBJ2-5 . 14 TRBV4-1 TGCGCCAGCAGCCAGAGGACAGCGGAAGAGACCCAGTACTTC CASSQRTAEETQYF
. TRBJ2-3 TRBD2 17 TRBV10-3 TGTGCCATTGGGCTAGCGGGAGGTACTACTAGCACAGATACGCAGTATTTT CAIGLAGGTTSTDTQYF
. TRBJ2-7 . 13 TRBV29-1 TGCAGCGTTGTGGCCAGGGGAACCTACGAGCAGTACTTC CSVVARGTYEQYF
. TRBJ1-2 TRBD1 14 TRBV28 TGTGCCAGCAGTTTGAAGGGGGCTTCCTATGGCTACACCTTC CASSLKGASYGYTF
. TRBJ1-1 TRBD1 14 TRBV19 TGTGCCAGTAGTTCCACAACCGGGACAGGGGACGCTTTCTTT CASSSTTGTGDAFF
. TRBJ1-1 . 13 TRBV29-1 TGCAGCGTTTCCACCCCACAGAACACTGAAGCTTTCTTT CSVSTPQNTEAFF
. TRBJ2-2 TRBD1 14 TRBV6-4 TGTGCCAGCAGTGAAGGACAGGGGTCTGGGGAGCTGTTTTTT CASSEGQGSGELFF
. TRBJ1-2 . 11 TRBV28 TGTGCCAGCAGGATTAGCAGGGCTTACACCTTC CASRISRAYTF
few TRBJ1-2 . 12 TRBV27 TGTGCCAGCAGTCCAGGGAACTATGGCTACACCTTC CASSPGNYGYTF
. TRBJ2-7 TRBD1 16 TRBV5-6 TGTGCCAGCAGCCCAACACACCTCACAGGGGTCTACGAGCAGTACTTC CASSPTHLTGVYEQYF
. TRBJ1-1 . 11 TRBV28 TGTGCCAGCCGTACGAGGGTTGAAGCTTTCTTT CASRTRVEAFF
. TRBJ2-3 TRBD2 19 TRBV27 TGTGCCAGCAGTTTATGGGCTAGCGGGGGCCGACGTAGCACAGATACGCAGTATTTT CASSLWASGGRRSTDTQYF
. TRBJ1-3 . 17 TRBV7-9 TGTGCCAGCAGTCCCCGCGGACAACAGTACTCTGGAAACACCATATATTTT CASSPRGQQYSGNTIYF
. TRBJ2-7 TRBD1 15 TRBV5-6 TGTGCCAGCAGCCAGAGGGGGACAGGCTTCCACGAGCAGTACTTC CASSQRGTGFHEQYF
. TRBJ1-5 . 14 TRBV27 TGTGCCAGCAGTTCTGGACAGAACAATCAGCCCCAGCATTTT CASSSGQNNQPQHF
. TRBJ2-2 . 14 TRBV9 TGTGCCAGCAGCGTAGTTTCCGAGACCGGGGAGCTGTTTTTT CASSVVSETGELFF
once TRBJ2-1 TRBD2 17 TRBV5-8 TGTGCCAGCAGCTTTTCGGGACTAGCGGGAGGTTACAATGAGCAGTTCTTC CASSFSGLAGGYNEQFF
few TRBJ1-6 TRBD1 14 TRBV7-9 TGTGCCAGCAGCTTCGGACAGGGGAATTCACCCCTCCACTTT CASSFGQGNSPLHF
. TRBJ2-7 TRBD1 16 TRBV7-9 TGTGCCAGCAGCTTGGGCCGGACAGGGGACTCCTACGAGCAGTACTTC CASSLGRTGDSYEQYF
. TRBJ1-2 . 14 TRBV7-3 TGTGCCAGCAGCTTAACCCCCGCAGGTTTAGGCTACACCTTC CASSLTPAGLGYTF
. TRBJ1-1 TRBD1 14 TRBV18 TGTGCCAGCTCTCGAGGACAGGGGAAGACTGAAGCTTTCTTT CASSRGQGKTEAFF
few TRBJ2-3 TRBD2 18 TRBV3-1/TRBV3-2 TGTGCCAGCAGCCACGGGACTAGCGGGAGAGGCCGTACAGATACGCAGTATTTT CASSHGTSGRGRTDTQYF
few TRBJ1-1 . 14 TRBV6-4 TGTGCCAGCAGACCTAGCTTTACGGGCACTGAAGCTTTCTTT CASRPSFTGTEAFF
. TRBJ1-1 . 15 TRBV7-9 TGTGCCAGCAGCCCCAGGGGACCCGTGGGCACTGAAGCTTTCTTT CASSPRGPVGTEAFF
once TRBJ2-7 TRBD2 15 TRBV6-2/TRBV6-3 TGTGCCAGCAGTCCCCTCCTGACTAGCGTTCCCGAGCAGTACTTC CASSPLLTSVPEQYF
. TRBJ2-1 . 13 TRBV2 TGTGCCACTCAGTTGGACTCCCGAGAGAAGCAGTTCTTC CATQLDSREKQFF